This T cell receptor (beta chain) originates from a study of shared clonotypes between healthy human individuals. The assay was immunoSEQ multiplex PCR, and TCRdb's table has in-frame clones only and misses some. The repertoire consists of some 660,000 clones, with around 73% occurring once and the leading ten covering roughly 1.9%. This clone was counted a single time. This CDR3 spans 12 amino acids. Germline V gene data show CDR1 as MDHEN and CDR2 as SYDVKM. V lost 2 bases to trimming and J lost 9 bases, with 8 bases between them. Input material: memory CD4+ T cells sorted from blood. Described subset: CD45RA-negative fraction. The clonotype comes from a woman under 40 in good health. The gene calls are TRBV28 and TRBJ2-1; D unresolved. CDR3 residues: CASSLASGEQFF. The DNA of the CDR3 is TGTGCCAGCAGTTTAGCTAGTGGTGAGCAGTTCTTC.